This T cell receptor (beta chain) emerged from a study of identical twins. TCRdb called the 5' RACE reads again in MiXCR, with one record for every CDR3 protein. The sample includes 400,000 to 650,000 distinct CDR3 sequences, around 20% of them seen just once. This CDR3 has 16 amino acids. The V gene's germline CDR1 is MNHEY and CDR2 SVGEGT. Trimming cost V 0 bases and J 1 base, with 10 bases left between them. The same sample was also used in a study of T cells expressing NK-cell markers.

This chain links TRBV6-2 or TRBV6-3 with TRBJ2-4; D is perhaps TRBD2 (5 bases). The TCR sequence derives from a woman under 30 in good health. The sequenced material came from CD4+ T cells sorted from blood. The CDR3: CASSYSASGAKNIQYF. The CDR3 region has the DNA TGTGCCAGCAGTTACTCTGCTTCGGGGGCCAAAAACATTCAGTACTTC.